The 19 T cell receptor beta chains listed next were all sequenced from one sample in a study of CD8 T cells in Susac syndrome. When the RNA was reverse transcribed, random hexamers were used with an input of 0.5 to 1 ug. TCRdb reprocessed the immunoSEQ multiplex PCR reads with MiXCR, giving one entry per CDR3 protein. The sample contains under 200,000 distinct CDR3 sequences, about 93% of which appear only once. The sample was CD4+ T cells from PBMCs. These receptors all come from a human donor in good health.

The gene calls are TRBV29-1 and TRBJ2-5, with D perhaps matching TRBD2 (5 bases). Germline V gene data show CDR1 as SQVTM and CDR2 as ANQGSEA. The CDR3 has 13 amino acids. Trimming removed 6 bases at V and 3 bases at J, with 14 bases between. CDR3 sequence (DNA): TGCAGCGTGGGAGCTGTCGTGGAAGAGACCCAGTACTTC. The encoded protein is CSVGAVVEETQYF.

Written as DNA, the CDR3 is TGTGCCAGCAGGCCGGGACAGGGTAGGTACGAGCAGTACTTC. The encoded protein is CASRPGQGRYEQYF. This rearrangement joins TRBV25-1 to TRBJ2-7; 9 bases are shared with TRBD1. With V trimmed by 6 bases and J by 4 bases, 7 bases remained unmatched. The germline gives CDR1 MGHDK, CDR2 SYGVNS. The CDR3 is made up of 14 amino acids.

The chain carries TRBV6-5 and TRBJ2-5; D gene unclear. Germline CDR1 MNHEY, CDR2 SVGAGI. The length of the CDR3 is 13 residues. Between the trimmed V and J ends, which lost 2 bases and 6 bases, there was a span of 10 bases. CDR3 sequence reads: CASSYPASQTQYF. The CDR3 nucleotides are TGTGCCAGCAGTTACCCCGCCAGCCAGACCCAGTACTTC.

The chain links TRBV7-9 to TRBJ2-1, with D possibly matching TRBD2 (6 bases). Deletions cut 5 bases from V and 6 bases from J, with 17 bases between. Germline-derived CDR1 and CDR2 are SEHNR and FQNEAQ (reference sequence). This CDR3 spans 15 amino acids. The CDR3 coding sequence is TGTGCCAGCAGCCGGACGGGTAGCGGCGGCAATGAGCAGTTCTTC. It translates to CASSRTGSGGNEQFF.

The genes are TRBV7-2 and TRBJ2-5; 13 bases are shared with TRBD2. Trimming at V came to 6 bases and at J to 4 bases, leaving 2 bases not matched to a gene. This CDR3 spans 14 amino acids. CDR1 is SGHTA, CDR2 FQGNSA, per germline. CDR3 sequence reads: CASRGLAGIETQYF. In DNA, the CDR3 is TGTGCCAGCAGGGGACTAGCGGGGATAGAGACCCAGTACTTC. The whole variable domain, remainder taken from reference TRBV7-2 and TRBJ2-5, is GAGVSQSPSNKVTEKGKDVELRCDPISGHTALYWYRQSLGQGLEFLIYFQGNSAPDKSGLPSDRFSAERTGGSVSTLTIQRTQQEDSAVYLCASRGLAGIETQYFGPGTRLLVL.

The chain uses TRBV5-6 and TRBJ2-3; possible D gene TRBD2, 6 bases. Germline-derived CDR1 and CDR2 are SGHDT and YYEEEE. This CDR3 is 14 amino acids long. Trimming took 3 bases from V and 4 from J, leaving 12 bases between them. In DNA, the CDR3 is TGTGCCAGCAGCTCGCAGACTAGGTCAGATACGCAGTATTTT. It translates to CASSSQTRSDTQYF.

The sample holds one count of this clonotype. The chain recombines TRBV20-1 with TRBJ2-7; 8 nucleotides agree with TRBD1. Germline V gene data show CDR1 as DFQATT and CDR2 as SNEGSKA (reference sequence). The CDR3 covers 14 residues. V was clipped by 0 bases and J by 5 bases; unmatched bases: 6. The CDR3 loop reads CSARDYSGGHEQYF. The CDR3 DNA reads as TGCAGTGCTAGAGATTATTCAGGGGGCCACGAGCAGTACTTC.

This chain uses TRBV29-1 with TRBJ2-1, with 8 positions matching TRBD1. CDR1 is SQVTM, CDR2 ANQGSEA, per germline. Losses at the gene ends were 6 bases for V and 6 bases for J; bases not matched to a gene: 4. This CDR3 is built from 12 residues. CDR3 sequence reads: CSVGQDSNEQFF. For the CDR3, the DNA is TGCAGCGTGGGACAGGATAGCAATGAGCAGTTCTTC.

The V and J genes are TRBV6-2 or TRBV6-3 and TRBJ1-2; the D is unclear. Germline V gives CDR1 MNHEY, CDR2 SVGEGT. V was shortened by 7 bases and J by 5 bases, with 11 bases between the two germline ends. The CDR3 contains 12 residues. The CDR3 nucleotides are TGTGCCAGCACTCATCCGGAGTATGGCTACACCTTC. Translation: CASTHPEYGYTF.

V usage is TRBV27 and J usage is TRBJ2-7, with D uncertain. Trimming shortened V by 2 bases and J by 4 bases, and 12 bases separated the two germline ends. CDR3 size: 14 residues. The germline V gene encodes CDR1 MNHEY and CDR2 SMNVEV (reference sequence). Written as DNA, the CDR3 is TGTGCCAGCAGTTTAGTGGGGTCTAAGTACGAGCAGTACTTC. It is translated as CASSLVGSKYEQYF.

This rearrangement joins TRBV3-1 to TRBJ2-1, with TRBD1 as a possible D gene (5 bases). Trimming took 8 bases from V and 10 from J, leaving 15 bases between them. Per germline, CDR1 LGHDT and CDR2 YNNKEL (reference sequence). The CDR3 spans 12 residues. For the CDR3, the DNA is TGTGCCAGCGCGACCCTTGGGGCGGAGCAGTTCTTC. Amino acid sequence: CASATLGAEQFF.

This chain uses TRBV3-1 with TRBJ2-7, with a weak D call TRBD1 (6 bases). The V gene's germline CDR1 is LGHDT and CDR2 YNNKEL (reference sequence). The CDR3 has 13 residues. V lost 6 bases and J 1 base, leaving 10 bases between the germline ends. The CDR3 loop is CASSRTESYEQYF. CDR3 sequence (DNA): TGTGCCAGCAGTCGGACAGAATCCTACGAGCAGTACTTC.

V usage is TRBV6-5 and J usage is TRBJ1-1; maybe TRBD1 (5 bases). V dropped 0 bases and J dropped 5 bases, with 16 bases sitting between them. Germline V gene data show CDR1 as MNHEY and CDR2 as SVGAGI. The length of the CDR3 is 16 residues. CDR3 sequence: CASSYSWGGDWTEAFF. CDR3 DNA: TGTGCCAGCAGTTACTCTTGGGGGGGGGATTGGACTGAAGCTTTCTTT.

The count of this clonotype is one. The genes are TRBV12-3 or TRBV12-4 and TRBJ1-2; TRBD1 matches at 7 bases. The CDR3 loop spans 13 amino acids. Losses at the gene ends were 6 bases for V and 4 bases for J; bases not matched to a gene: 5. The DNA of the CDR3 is TGTGCCAGCAGCCGAGGGGGCGTCTATGGCTACACCTTC. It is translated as CASSRGGVYGYTF.

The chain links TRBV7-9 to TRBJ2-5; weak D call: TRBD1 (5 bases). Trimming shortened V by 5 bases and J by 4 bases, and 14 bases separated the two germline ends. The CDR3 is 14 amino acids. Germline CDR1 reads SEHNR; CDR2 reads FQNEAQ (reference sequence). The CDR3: CASSTGTQGETQYF. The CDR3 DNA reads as TGTGCCAGCAGCACCGGTACCCAGGGAGAGACCCAGTACTTC.

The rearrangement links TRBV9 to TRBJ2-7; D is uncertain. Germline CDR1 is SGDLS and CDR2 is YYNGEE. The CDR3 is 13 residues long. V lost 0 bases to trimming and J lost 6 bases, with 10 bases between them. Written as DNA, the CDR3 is TGTGCCAGCAGCGTAGCCCCAGAACGCGAGCAGTACTTC. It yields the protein CASSVAPEREQYF. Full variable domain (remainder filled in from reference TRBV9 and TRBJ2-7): DSGVTQTPKHLITATGQRVTLRCSPRSGDLSVYWYQQSLDQGLQFLIQYYNGEERAKGNILERFSAQQFPDLHSELNLSSLELGDSALYFCASSVAPEREQYFGPGTRLTVT.

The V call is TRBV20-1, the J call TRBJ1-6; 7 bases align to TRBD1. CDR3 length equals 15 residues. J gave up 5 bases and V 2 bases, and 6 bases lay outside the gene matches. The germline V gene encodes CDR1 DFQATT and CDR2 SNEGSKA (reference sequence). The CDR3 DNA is TGCAGTGCTAGATTTGCCGGACAGGATAATTCACCCCTCCACTTT. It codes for CSARFAGQDNSPLHF.

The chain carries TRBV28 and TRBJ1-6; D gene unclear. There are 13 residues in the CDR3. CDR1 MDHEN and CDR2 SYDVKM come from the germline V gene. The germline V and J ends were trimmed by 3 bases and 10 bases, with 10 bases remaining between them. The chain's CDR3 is CASSFRRVSPLHF. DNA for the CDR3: TGTGCCAGCAGTTTTCGTCGGGTCTCACCCCTCCACTTT.

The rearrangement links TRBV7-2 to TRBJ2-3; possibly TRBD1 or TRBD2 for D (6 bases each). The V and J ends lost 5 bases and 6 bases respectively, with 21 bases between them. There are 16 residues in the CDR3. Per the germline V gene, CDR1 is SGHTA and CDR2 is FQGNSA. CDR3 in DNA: TGTGCCAGCAGCCTAAATGGGGGGCGGCTCCCGGATACGCAGTATTTT. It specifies CASSLNGGRLPDTQYF.